Below, 15 T cell receptor beta chains from the same sample are listed, as sequenced in a study of shared clonotypes between healthy human individuals. The repertoire was sequenced with immunoSEQ multiplex PCR; TCRdb's copy has only in-frame clones and lacks some. The data contain 2 million to 2.5 million clones, approximately 94% of them singletons. Sequenced material: naive CD4+ T cells sorted from blood. The sample's subset: CD45RA+ positively selected. These receptors were obtained from a young man in good health.

This CDR3 is CASSLTAYNEQFF. In nucleotides, the CDR3 is TGTGCCAGCAGCTTAACGGCGTACAATGAGCAGTTCTTC. The chain has TRBV11-2 and TRBJ2-1; D remains unclear. The germline CDR1 and CDR2 sequences are SGHAT and FQNNGV. The CDR3 consists of 13 residues. Trimming shortened V by 2 bases and J by 4 bases, and 6 bases separated the two germline ends.

The rearrangement uses TRBV6-1 and TRBJ1-5; D gene unclear. Trimming took 6 bases from V and 0 from J, leaving 12 bases between them. This CDR3 is built from 15 residues. Per the germline V gene, CDR1 is MNHNS and CDR2 is SASEGT. CDR3 coding DNA: TGTGCCAGCAGGTATACGGTTAATAGCAATCAGCCCCAGCATTTT. This codes for CASRYTVNSNQPQHF.

The J gene is TRBJ1-1, the V gene TRBV29-1; D gene ambiguous. Germline values: CDR1 SQVTM, CDR2 ANQGSEA. Trimming took off 6 bases at V and 4 bases at J, with 6 bases between the two ends. CDR3 size: 10 residues. CDR3 DNA: TGCAGCGTAGTAATCACTGAAGCTTTCTTT. It translates to CSVVITEAFF. Full variable domain (rest looked up from reference TRBV29-1 and TRBJ1-1): SAVISQKPSRDICQRGTSLTIQCQVDSQVTMMFWYRQQPGQSLTLIATANQGSEATYESGFVIDKFPISRPNLTFSTLTVSNMSPEDSSIYLCSVVITEAFFGQGTRLTVV.

V is TRBV19 and J is TRBJ1-1; D not certain. CDR3 length equals 13 residues. CDR1 is LNHDA, CDR2 SQIVND, per germline (reference sequence). V lost 5 bases and J 5 bases, leaving 12 bases between the germline ends. The CDR3 DNA reads as TGTGCCAGTAGTCTCGATCTGGGGACTGAAGCTTTCTTT. It translates to CASSLDLGTEAFF.

This clone was seen just once. The V call is TRBV7-2, the J call TRBJ2-7, with 9 positions matching TRBD2. The CDR3 has 16 residues. Germline CDR1 SGHTA, CDR2 FQGNSA. V lost 1 base to trimming and J lost 4 bases; unmatched junction nucleotides: 8. CDR3 sequence: CASSLVGGRAGYEQYF. The CDR3 region has the DNA TGTGCCAGCAGCTTAGTTGGCGGGAGGGCCGGGTACGAGCAGTACTTC.

The count of this clone is one. V is TRBV5-6 and J is TRBJ2-7, with D hard to call. Germline values: CDR1 SGHDT, CDR2 YYEEEE. The CDR3 runs to 13 residues. V was shortened by 8 bases and J by 0 bases, with 12 bases between the two germline ends. The CDR3 here is CASTVARSYEQYF. CDR3 nucleotide sequence: TGTGCCAGTACAGTGGCCCGCTCCTACGAGCAGTACTTC.

The chain carries TRBV30 and TRBJ2-3; D is perhaps TRBD1 (5 bases). The CDR3 length is 13 residues. The V and J ends lost 2 bases and 5 bases respectively, with 11 bases between them. CDR1 is GTSNPN and CDR2 is SVGIG in the germline V gene (reference sequence). The CDR3 DNA reads as TGTGCCTGGAGTCTTCGACAGATAGATACGCAGTATTTT. Encoded protein: CAWSLRQIDTQYF. Combining the CDR3 with reference TRBV30 and TRBJ2-3 gives the whole variable domain SQTIHQWPATLVQPVGSPLSLECTVEGTSNPNLYWYRQAAGRGLQLLFYSVGIGQISSEVPQNLSASRPQDRQFILSSKKLLLSDSGFYLCAWSLRQIDTQYFGPGTRLTVL.

The chain combines TRBV27 with TRBJ2-7, with 12 positions matching TRBD1. With 7 bases clipped from V and 3 bases from J, the junction kept 7 bases outside the gene matches. The CDR3 is made up of 15 amino acids. Germline assignment: CDR1 MNHEY and CDR2 SMNVEV (reference sequence). The CDR3 bases are TGTGCCAGCACCCAGGGACAGGGGGCGAACTACGAGCAGTACTTC. Translating gives CASTQGQGANYEQYF.

On this clone itself: Other DNA sequences of this sample code for an identical CDR3. The rearrangement joins TRBV6-5 to TRBJ1-2, with TRBD1 identical over 7 bases. Per the germline V gene, CDR1 is MNHEY and CDR2 is SVGAGI. J gave up 4 bases and V 6 bases, and 5 bases lay outside the gene matches. The CDR3 is 13 residues long. For the CDR3, the DNA is TGTGCCAGCAGGACCGGGACAGCCTATGGCTACACCTTC. It is translated as CASRTGTAYGYTF.

The rearrangement uses TRBV5-8 and TRBJ2-1; D remains unclear. Germline assignment: CDR1 SGHTS and CDR2 YDEGEE. The CDR3 runs to 13 residues. V dropped 0 bases and J dropped 3 bases, with 4 bases sitting between them. The CDR3 region has the DNA TGTGCCAGCAGCTTGGTTCTCTACAATGAGCAGTTCTTC. Translation: CASSLVLYNEQFF.

The V gene is TRBV11-3, the J gene TRBJ2-1; D gene uncertain. The CDR3 runs to 13 residues. Germline loops: CDR1 SGHNT, CDR2 YENEEA. With 4 bases removed from V and 12 bases from J, the gap between germline ends came to 16 bases. In DNA, the CDR3 is TGTGCCAGCAGCTCCTCTACCGGCCGGAGGCAGTTCTTC. This sequence encodes CASSSSTGRRQFF.

This clone was seen only once. The rearrangement joins TRBV6-5 to TRBJ2-2; D is perhaps TRBD2 (6 bases). The CDR3 length is 12 residues. From germline, CDR1 is MNHEY and CDR2 SVGAGI. With 4 bases removed from V and 6 bases from J, the gap between germline ends came to 6 bases. The CDR3 sequence is CASSWGAGELFF. The CDR3, as DNA: TGTGCCAGCAGTTGGGGGGCCGGGGAGCTGTTTTTT.

The chain combines TRBV30 with TRBJ1-5; 8 bases line up with TRBD1. The V gene end was trimmed by 0 bases and the J gene end by 7 bases; junction bases not matched to a gene: 8. This CDR3 contains 15 residues. Germline CDR1 is GTSNPN and CDR2 is SVGIG (reference sequence). CDR3 amino acids: CAWSVGAGGDQPQHF. The CDR3 DNA sequence: TGTGCCTGGAGTGTCGGAGCAGGGGGCGACCAGCCCCAGCATTTT.

V usage is TRBV18 and J usage is TRBJ2-7; TRBD2 aligns across 13 bases. Per the germline V gene, CDR1 is KGHSH and CDR2 is LQKENI. CDR3 length equals 15 residues. V was pared by 6 bases and J by 4 bases, with 6 bases of the junction left unmatched. The CDR3 sequence is CASSQTSGRAYEQYF. For the CDR3, the DNA is TGTGCCAGCTCGCAAACTAGCGGGAGGGCGTACGAGCAGTACTTC.

The chain combines TRBV5-4 with TRBJ1-3, with D maybe TRBD1 (5 bases). Germline assignment: CDR1 SGHNT and CDR2 YYREEE (reference sequence). This CDR3 is 15 amino acids long. Trimming pared 4 bases from V and 8 bases from J, leaving 19 bases between. CDR3 sequence reads: CASSRSTSQGDTIYF. The CDR3 DNA reads as TGTGCCAGCAGCCGATCGACGTCCCAGGGAGACACCATATATTTT.